The 8 T cell receptor beta chains below come from one sample, sequenced in a study of cytomegalovirus exposure and HLA in healthy donors. The PCR employed 60 Vbeta primers together with 13 Jbeta primers. Method: immunoSEQ multiplex PCR; TCRdb's copy keeps in-frame clones and lacks some. The table lists 95,000 to 100,000 clones, more than 80% of them singletons. Input material: PBMCs. These receptors originate from a man aged 30-40 years in good health and CMV-seronegative.

The chain has TRBV6-5 and TRBJ1-2; D may be TRBD1 (5 bases). This CDR3 has 13 amino acids. Trimming pared 8 bases from V and 4 bases from J, leaving 14 bases between. CDR1 is MNHEY, CDR2 SVGAGI, per germline. CDR3 coding DNA: TGTGCCAGCCGCGGCGGGGGGTTCTATGGCTACACCTTC. Translating it yields CASRGGGFYGYTF.

The chain couples TRBV4-2 to TRBJ2-4; no clear D. V was shortened by 3 bases and J by 5 bases, with 14 bases between the two germline ends. The CDR3 loop spans 15 amino acids. CDR1 and CDR2 (germline): LGHNA, YNFKEQ. The CDR3 DNA follows: TGTGCCAGCAGCCACCCCGAGAAACGGGAAAACATTCAGTACTTC. Translated: CASSHPEKRENIQYF.

This chain joins TRBV2 and TRBJ1-1; D uncertain. The CDR3 extends over 13 amino acids. The ends were cut back, 3 bases at V and 6 bases at J, with 11 bases in the middle. Germline V gene sequence: CDR1 SNHLY, CDR2 FYNNEI. CDR3 region: CASSDVSVAEAFF. The CDR3 bases are TGTGCCAGCAGTGACGTTTCCGTCGCTGAAGCTTTCTTT.

The V and J genes are TRBV10-3 and TRBJ2-3; D not resolved. Deletions cut 10 bases from V and 0 bases from J, with 5 bases between. Germline V gene data show CDR1 as ENHRY and CDR2 as SYGVKD. There are 11 residues in the CDR3. The CDR3: CATLSTDTQYF. CDR3 coding DNA: TGTGCCACCCTAAGCACAGATACGCAGTATTTT.

V and J are TRBV30 and TRBJ2-7, with 8 bases that match TRBD2. The length of the CDR3 is 13 residues. Germline V CDR1 and CDR2: GTSNPN, SVGIG (reference sequence). V dropped 7 bases and J dropped 2; count of bases not matched to a gene: 7. In DNA, the CDR3 is TGTGCCTCCAGCGGGGGCCCTACCTACGAGCAGTACTTC. Amino acid sequence: CASSGGPTYEQYF. The full variable domain, rest sourced from reference TRBV30 and TRBJ2-7, is SQTIHQWPATLVQPVGSPLSLECTVEGTSNPNLYWYRQAAGRGLQLLFYSVGIGQISSEVPQNLSASRPQDRQFILSSKKLLLSDSGFYLCASSGGPTYEQYFGPGTRLTVT.

The chain joins TRBV7-9 to TRBJ2-7, with 8 positions matching TRBD1. The V segment lost 5 bases and the J segment 4 bases; nucleotides outside the gene matches: 4. Germline loops: CDR1 SEHNR, CDR2 FQNEAQ (reference sequence). The length of the CDR3 is 13 residues. CDR3 sequence reads: CASSGQGSYEQYF. The CDR3 DNA reads TGTGCCAGCAGCGGACAGGGTTCGTACGAGCAGTACTTC.

The CDR3: CASSPRQGGNTEAFF. The CDR3 DNA sequence: TGTGCCAGCTCACCACGACAGGGGGGGAACACTGAAGCTTTCTTT. The genes are TRBV18 and TRBJ1-1; 9 bases are a match to TRBD1. V shed 1 base and J 1 base; nucleotides not matched to a gene: 1. CDR1 is KGHSH, CDR2 LQKENI, per germline. This CDR3 has 15 residues.

The rearrangement joins TRBV10-3 to TRBJ2-3; 8 nucleotides agree with TRBD2. CDR1 is ENHRY, CDR2 SYGVKD, per germline. Unmatched junction bases numbered 8, after V lost 3 bases and J lost 3 bases. This CDR3 has 16 amino acids. The CDR3 region has the DNA TGTGCCATCAGTGACCAGGGACTAGTTAGTACAGATACGCAGTATTTT. This codes for CAISDQGLVSTDTQYF.